This T cell receptor beta chain derives from a study of T cells after posttransplantation cyclophosphamide. General study results and limits: Donor-recipient repertoire similarity was low at 1-2 months, rising over year one. Recipient CMV seropositivity and CMV reactivation strongly tracked TRB clonality.

This clone was recorded a few times. Antigen: not known. V was clipped by 9 bases and J by 7 bases, with 13 bases between them. The CDR3 length is 13 residues. Germline assignment: CDR1 ENHRY and CDR2 SYGVKD. The data were produced by immunoSEQ multiplex PCR, yet TCRdb's version contains in-frame clones alone and is incomplete. The table includes roughly 4,600 clones, over 75% detected once. Sampled 1 year posttransplant, controls received myeloablative marrow transplants, methotrexate and a calcineurin inhibitor. This chain joins TRBV10-3 and TRBJ1-6; D perhaps matches TRBD1 (5 bases). Sequencing was performed on PBMCs, taken after an allogeneic stem cell transplant with a calcineurin inhibitor and methotrexate. The TCR was taken from a male patient aged 40 to 50 who received an allogeneic stem cell transplant from an unrelated donor, was CMV-positive, and had chronic GVHD only. Some T cells here may be from the graft donor. The CDR3 region is CAIGGRDNSPLHF. The CDR3 DNA sequence: TGTGCCATAGGTGGGAGGGACAATTCACCCCTCCACTTT.